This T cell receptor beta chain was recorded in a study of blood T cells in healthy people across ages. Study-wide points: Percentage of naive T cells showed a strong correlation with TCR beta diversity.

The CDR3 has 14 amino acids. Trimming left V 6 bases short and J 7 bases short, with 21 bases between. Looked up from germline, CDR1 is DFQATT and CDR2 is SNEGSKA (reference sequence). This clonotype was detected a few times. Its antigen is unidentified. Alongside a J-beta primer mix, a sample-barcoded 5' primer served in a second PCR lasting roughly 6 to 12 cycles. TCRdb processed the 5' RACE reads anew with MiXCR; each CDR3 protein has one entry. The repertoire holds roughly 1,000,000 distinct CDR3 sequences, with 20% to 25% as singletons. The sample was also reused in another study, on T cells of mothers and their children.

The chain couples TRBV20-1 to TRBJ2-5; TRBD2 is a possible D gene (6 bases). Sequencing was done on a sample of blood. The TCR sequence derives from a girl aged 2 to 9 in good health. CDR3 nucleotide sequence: TGCAGTGCCAAAGTAGGGACTGGGAGGTGGACCCAGTACTTC. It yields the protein CSAKVGTGRWTQYF.